The table lists the clone carrying this T cell receptor beta chain with a count of one. Its antigen is not identified. Method: immunoSEQ multiplex PCR; TCRdb's copy keeps in-frame clones and lacks some. The table has 2 million to 2.5 million clones, 93% seen once. Germline assignment: CDR1 MNHNS and CDR2 SASEGT. V was shortened by 8 bases and J by 0 bases, with 14 bases between the two germline ends. CDR3 length: 15 residues. The data were taken from a study of shared clonotypes between healthy human individuals. Study-wide results and limits: Lower generation probabilities were found for non-shared clonotypes than for those shared by all four donors.

The sequenced material came from naive CD4+ T cells from PBMCs. This sample's subset: CD45RA+ positively selected. This TCR came from a man in his late teens or twenties in good health. Some clones in this sample may be carry-over from other donors' samples. This chain uses TRBV6-1 with TRBJ2-1; D uncertain. CDR3 nucleotide sequence: TGTGCCAGCCGCCGACTCCCTTCCTCCTACAATGAGCAGTTCTTC. Its protein is CASRRLPSSYNEQFF.